This T cell receptor beta chain was retrieved from a study of cytotoxic CD8 clonotypes in ibrutinib-treated CLL. Whole-study results and caveats: The clonality rise at ibrutinib response reflected private clonotype expansion. Clonality was higher at baseline than in age-matched healthy donors and tracked circulating CD8+ T-cell counts.

Clones were sequenced by immunoSEQ multiplex PCR, and TCRdb holds only the in-frame ones, with some missing. Of 29,000 or so clones listed, roughly three quarters are singletons. CDR1 and CDR2 from the germline V gene are SNHLY and FYNNEI. V was shortened by 2 bases and J by 9 bases, with 13 bases between the two germline ends. The CDR3 loop spans 14 amino acids. Note on this clone: Its antigen is undetermined.

From cryopreserved PBMCs came 1.5 to 2.5 micrograms of genomic DNA used for TCR beta libraries. The receptor was derived from a human donor with chronic lymphocytic leukemia. The specimen comprised PBMCs, sampled after 36 months of ibrutinib treatment. The chain combines TRBV2 with TRBJ2-2, with a possible D match to TRBD2 (5 bases). The CDR3 protein is CASSERTQTRELFF. DNA for the CDR3: TGTGCCAGCAGTGAAAGGACTCAGACTAGGGAGCTGTTTTTT.